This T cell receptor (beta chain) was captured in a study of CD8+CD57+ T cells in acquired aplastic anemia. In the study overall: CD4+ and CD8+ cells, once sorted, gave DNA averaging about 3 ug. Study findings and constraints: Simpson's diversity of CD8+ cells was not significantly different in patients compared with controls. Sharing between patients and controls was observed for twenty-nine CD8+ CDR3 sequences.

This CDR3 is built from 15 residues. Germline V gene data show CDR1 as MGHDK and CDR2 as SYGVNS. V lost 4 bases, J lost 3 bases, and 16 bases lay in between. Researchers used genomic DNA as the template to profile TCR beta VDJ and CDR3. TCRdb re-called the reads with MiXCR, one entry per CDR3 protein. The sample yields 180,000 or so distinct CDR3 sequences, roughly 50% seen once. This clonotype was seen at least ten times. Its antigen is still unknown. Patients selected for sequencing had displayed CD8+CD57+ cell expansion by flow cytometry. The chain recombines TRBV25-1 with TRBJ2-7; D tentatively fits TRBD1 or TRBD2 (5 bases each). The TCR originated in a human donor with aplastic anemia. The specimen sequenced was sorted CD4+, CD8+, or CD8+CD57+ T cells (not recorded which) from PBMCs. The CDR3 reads CASSARGNHLYEQYF. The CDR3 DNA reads TGTGCCAGCAGTGCGAGGGGCAACCACCTCTACGAGCAGTACTTC.